This T cell receptor beta chain was identified during a study of shared clonotypes between healthy human individuals. V was shortened by 2 bases and J by 6 bases, with 12 bases between the two germline ends. CDR1 is SEHNR, CDR2 FQNEAQ, per germline (reference sequence). The length of the CDR3 is 14 residues. Whole-study findings and limits: With few donors, the genetic and exposure-history diversity represented was limited.

In the case of this clone: Its antigen is currently unknown.

Libraries were prepared by immunoSEQ multiplex PCR; TCRdb keeps only in-frame clonotypes and omits some of them. The sample includes 110,000 or so clones, about 63% of them seen just once. The sequenced sample was memory CD8+ T cells sorted from blood. Subset meaning: CD45RO+ cells pooled with CCR7-negative TemRA cells. V usage is TRBV7-9 and J usage is TRBJ2-3; no definite D call. The sequence was obtained from a woman between 25 and 40 years old in good health. The CDR3 DNA reads TGTGCCAGCAGCTTATCTGCAACAGTTGATACGCAGTATTTT. It codes for CASSLSATVDTQYF.